This passage covers 9 T cell receptor beta chains from one sample sequenced in a study of blood T cell repertoires in COVID-19. TCRdb keeps only in-frame clones here, not all; method: immunoSEQ multiplex PCR. The sample consists of approximately 200,000 clones, roughly 80% of them appearing once. Sequencing input: peripheral blood. The origin of the receptors is a human donor in a cohort sampled during active COVID-19.

This chain connects TRBV4-2 to TRBJ2-3, with 12 bases lining up with TRBD2. The CDR3 is 17 residues long. With V trimmed by 4 bases and J by 7 bases, 12 bases remained unmatched. Germline V lookup: CDR1 LGHNA, CDR2 YNFKEQ. The CDR3 DNA reads as TGTGCCAGCAGCCCCGGACCGGGACTAGCGGGTGGATATACGCAGTATTTT. It yields the protein CASSPGPGLAGGYTQYF.

Regarding this clone: A read error may produce the germline difference seen at one junction end. The same CDR3 also results from other DNA sequences found in this sample. The chain carries TRBV27 and TRBJ2-2, with 12 bases aligning to TRBD1. There are 19 residues in the CDR3. Germline-derived CDR1 and CDR2 are MNHEY and SMNVEV (reference sequence). The CDR3 reads CATSAGGGQGALDTGELFF. In DNA, the CDR3 is TGTGCCACCAGTGCCGGGGGGGGACAGGGGGCGCTGGACACCGGGGAGCTGTTTTTT.

The J gene is TRBJ1-6, the V gene TRBV30; unclear D gene. There are 13 residues in the CDR3. Germline assignment: CDR1 GTSNPN and CDR2 SVGIG (reference sequence). The V and J ends lost 0 bases and 7 bases respectively, with 7 bases between them. The CDR3 DNA reads as TGTGCCTGGAGTGTACGGTGGAATTCACCCCTCCACTTT. It encodes CAWSVRWNSPLHF.

This clone was seen once. The chain is built from TRBV4-1 and TRBJ2-3, with D uncertain. Germline assignment: CDR1 MGHRA and CDR2 YSYEKL. This CDR3 comprises 12 residues. V was shortened by 5 bases and J by 7 bases, with 10 bases between the two germline ends. The CDR3 protein is CASSSTGHTQYF. CDR3 sequence (DNA): TGCGCCAGCAGCTCCACGGGTCATACGCAGTATTTT.

The chain couples TRBV27 to TRBJ1-6; tentative D call: TRBD1 (6 bases). Trimming removed 0 bases at V and 0 bases at J, with 12 bases between. The CDR3 has 18 residues. Germline-derived CDR1 and CDR2 are MNHEY and SMNVEV (reference sequence). Here the CDR3 reads CASSLSVGGYSYNSPLHF. In DNA, the CDR3 is TGTGCCAGCAGTTTATCGGTTGGGGGCTACTCCTATAATTCACCCCTCCACTTT.

There are a few counts of this clone. The V and J genes are TRBV29-1 and TRBJ1-3, with TRBD1 matching 7 bases. In germline, CDR1 is SQVTM, CDR2 ANQGSEA. This CDR3 comprises 14 residues. Trimming cost V 6 bases and J 3 bases; bases outside gene matches: 8. CDR3 sequence reads: CSVADRVVGNTIYF. The CDR3 coding sequence is TGCAGCGTAGCAGACAGGGTTGTTGGAAACACCATATATTTT.

The chain uses TRBV28 and TRBJ2-7, with D maybe TRBD2 (6 bases). Trimming stripped 5 bases from V and 1 base from J, with 15 bases between. Per the germline V gene, CDR1 is MDHEN and CDR2 is SYDVKM. This CDR3 has 15 residues. The CDR3 region is CASSVTGVWSYEQYF. Written as DNA, the CDR3 is TGTGCCAGCAGTGTAACGGGAGTATGGTCCTACGAGCAGTACTTC.

This clone has a count of ten or more. The chain couples TRBV19 to TRBJ1-1; no clear D gene. Trimming stripped 4 bases from V and 3 bases from J, with 12 bases between. The CDR3 totals 14 residues. From germline, CDR1 is LNHDA and CDR2 SQIVND (reference sequence). The CDR3 reads CASSSGYVYTEAFF. The CDR3 DNA reads as TGTGCCAGTAGTAGCGGGTATGTCTACACTGAAGCTTTCTTT.

This clone was picked up a small number of times. The rearrangement uses TRBV11-3 and TRBJ2-3; possibly TRBD2 for D (6 bases). The germline V and J ends were trimmed by 3 bases and 5 bases, with 6 bases remaining between them. The V gene's germline CDR1 is SGHNT and CDR2 YENEEA. The CDR3 consists of 12 residues. CDR3 sequence: CASSLGGDTQYF. For the CDR3, the DNA is TGTGCCAGCAGCTTGGGGGGAGATACGCAGTATTTT.